What follows are 5 T cell receptor beta chains derived from one specimen sequenced in a study of OX40 agonist ivuxolimab in advanced cancers. Produced via immunoSEQ multiplex PCR; TCRdb's table is partial and in-frame only. The sample holds roughly 76,000 clones, over 75% seen once. The source material was CD4+ or CD8+ T cells sorted from blood, sampled in a trial of the OX40 agonist ivuxolimab. These receptors all come from an adult with an advanced solid tumor such as melanoma, head and neck, liver or kidney cancer.

V is TRBV5-1 and J is TRBJ2-7; no reliable D call. Germline V gene sequence: CDR1 SGHRS, CDR2 YFSETQ. V shed 2 bases and J shed 7 bases, with 10 bases lying between them. This CDR3 region has 12 residues. The CDR3 sequence: CASSLSLREQYF. The CDR3 DNA reads TGCGCCAGCAGCTTATCCCTCCGGGAGCAGTACTTC.

The chain uses TRBV7-9 and TRBJ2-5, with D unresolved. Germline V CDR1 and CDR2: SEHNR, FQNEAQ (reference sequence). The CDR3 spans 15 residues. Trimming removed 2 bases from V and 0 bases from J, with 10 bases in between. The CDR3 DNA is TGTGCCAGCAGCTTAACCCTTGGACACCAAGAGACCCAGTACTTC. Translating it yields CASSLTLGHQETQYF.

The chain employs TRBV19 and TRBJ1-2; tentative D call: TRBD1 (5 bases). Trimming removed 0 bases at V and 6 bases at J, with 14 bases between. The germline V gene encodes CDR1 LNHDA and CDR2 SQIVND (reference sequence). CDR3 length: 15 amino acids. Here the CDR3 DNA reads TGTGCCAGTAGTATAGACTCACAGGTTTTCAATGGCTACACCTTC. As protein: CASSIDSQVFNGYTF. Full variable domain (rest looked up from reference TRBV19 and TRBJ1-2): DGGITQSPKYLFRKEGQNVTLSCEQNLNHDAMYWYRQDPGQGLRLIYYSQIVNDFQKGDIAEGYSVSREKKESFPLTVTSAQKNPTAFYLCASSIDSQVFNGYTFGSGTRLTVV.

The chain uses TRBV5-1 and TRBJ1-1; D unclear. The CDR3 has 14 residues. V lost 4 bases and J 2 bases, leaving 12 bases between the germline ends. Per germline, CDR1 SGHRS and CDR2 YFSETQ. For the CDR3, the DNA is TGCGCCAGCAGCCTTACTCAGATCAACACTGAAGCTTTCTTT. Translating gives CASSLTQINTEAFF.

The chain joins TRBV25-1 to TRBJ1-4; D not certain. Germline V gene data show CDR1 as MGHDK and CDR2 as SYGVNS. The V end lost 5 bases, the J end lost 7 bases, and 17 bases lay between the germline ends. CDR3 length: 15 amino acids. Here the CDR3 reads CASSQSLGRGEKLFF. DNA for the CDR3: TGTGCCAGCAGTCAAAGTCTAGGCAGAGGTGAAAAACTGTTTTTT.